Listed below are T cell receptor beta chains from one sample, sequenced in a study of post-analysis software for immune sequencing data. TCRdb ran MiXCR on the PCR reads and lists one entry per CDR3 protein. This table has hundreds of thousands of distinct CDR3 sequences, 53% appearing once. The sample consisted of blood. All receptors derive from a girl aged 10 to 17 with multiple sclerosis. Each CDR3 is given with its conserved first and last residue. D genes are given only for firm matches. Size is stated for part of the rows, as once, few or many counts, or as a class when the clone is expanded.

>TRBV2|.|.|TRBJ2-7
TGTGCCAGCAAGGTCGGGAGTGCCTACGAGCAGTACTTC
CASKVGSAYEQYF
>TRBV4-1|many|TRBD2|TRBJ2-7
TGTGCCAGCAGCCAGGGACTAGCGGGCTCCTACGAGCAGTACTTC
CASSQGLAGSYEQYF
>TRBV6-6|few|TRBD1|TRBJ2-3
TGTGCCAGCAGTCTTAGGACAGGGATAGATACGCAGTATTTT
CASSLRTGIDTQYF
>TRBV4-1|few|.|TRBJ2-5
TGCGCCAGCAGCCAAGATCCGACGATTGGCCCCCAAGAGACCCAGTACTTC
CASSQDPTIGPQETQYF
>TRBV3-1|few|.|TRBJ2-1
TGTGCCAGCAGCCAAGTCGGGCTCCCACCTACGATTGAGCAGTTCTTC
CASSQVGLPPTIEQFF
>TRBV5-1|.|.|TRBJ1-2
TGCGCCAGCAGCTTGCAAGTTGGTAGGGATCAAGCTAACTATGGCTACACCTTC
CASSLQVGRDQANYGYTF
>TRBV4-2|few|.|TRBJ2-5
TGTGCCAGCAGCCCTGACTACCAACACATCCCACAAGAGACCCAGTACTTC
CASSPDYQHIPQETQYF
>TRBV20-1|.|.|TRBJ1-1
TGCAGTGACCCGGCGACCACTGAACAGGGACACACTGAAGCTTTCTTT
CSDPATTEQGHTEAFF
>TRBV9|few|TRBD1|TRBJ1-4
TGTGCCAGCAGCCCCCGAGACAGGGGAGATGAAAAACTGTTTTTT
CASSPRDRGDEKLFF
>TRBV5-1|.|TRBD2|TRBJ2-7
TGCGCCAGCAGCTTGGCTAGCGGGGGGCCCTACGAGCAGTACTTC
CASSLASGGPYEQYF
>TRBV5-1|.|TRBD1|TRBJ2-7
TGCGCCAGCAGCCCCAGGGGGCACTACGAGCAGTACTTC
CASSPRGHYEQYF
>TRBV10-3|once|.|TRBJ2-7
TGTGCCATCAGTGAATCGTGGAAGGTCTCCTACGAGCAGTACTTC
CAISESWKVSYEQYF
>TRBV27|few|.|TRBJ1-1
TGTGCCAGCAGGCCCCTGGGGGGGACTGAAGCTTTCTTT
CASRPLGGTEAFF
>TRBV29-1|few|.|TRBJ1-2
TGCAGCGTCGGCGGCGGAGGTTGGTTGGGAGGCTACACCTTC
CSVGGGGWLGGYTF
>TRBV15|few|TRBD2|TRBJ2-5
TGTGCCACCAGCAGAGATAGGGTAGGAGCGGGAGGCGAGACCCAGTACTTC
CATSRDRVGAGGETQYF
>TRBV12-3/TRBV12-4|.|.|TRBJ2-1
TGTGCCAGCAGCGGACGGGCAGGGTCCCCTACGGAGTTCTTC
CASSGRAGSPTEFF
>TRBV27|.|TRBD2|TRBJ2-1
TGTGCCAGCAGCCCCGTTGGGTTAGCGGGACGGAATGAGCAGTTCTTC
CASSPVGLAGRNEQFF
>TRBV4-2|.|.|TRBJ2-3
TGTGCCAGCAGCCACGACGACCACACAGATACGCAGTATTTT
CASSHDDHTDTQYF
>TRBV11-2|.|.|TRBJ2-3
TGTGCCAGCAGCTTAGCCTACACCCCAGATACGCAGTATTTT
CASSLAYTPDTQYF
>TRBV20-1|.|TRBD1|TRBJ1-2
TGCAGTGCTAGACCCCCGGACAGGGGGCATGGCTACACCTTC
CSARPPDRGHGYTF
>TRBV5-1|few|.|TRBJ2-5
TGCGCCAGCAGCTTCCCGGCGAACCAAGAGACCCAGTACTTC
CASSFPANQETQYF
>TRBV27|few|TRBD1|TRBJ2-5
TGTGCCAGCAGTCAGCGCGGTGGGGGCAGGGGGCTACACCAAGAGACCCAGTACTTC
CASSQRGGGRGLHQETQYF
>TRBV3-1|few|TRBD2|TRBJ2-5
TGTGCCAGCAGTCGACAGCGGGGGCACGAGACCCAGTACTTC
CASSRQRGHETQYF
>TRBV9|.|TRBD2|TRBJ2-3
TGTGCCAGCAGCCTCGCGTCCGGGACTAGCGGGTCTAGCACAGATACGCAGTATTTT
CASSLASGTSGSSTDTQYF
>TRBV7-6|.|TRBD1|TRBJ2-7
TGTGCCAGCAGCTTTAGTGGGACAGGGACCTACGAGCAGTACTTC
CASSFSGTGTYEQYF
>TRBV2|.|.|TRBJ2-7
TGTGCCACCGCCCCCCAGGGGGGGGAGTCCTACGAGCAGTACTTC
CATAPQGGESYEQYF
>TRBV5-1|.|.|TRBJ1-6
TGCGCCAGCAGCTTAGAAGGACAGCAACATTCACCCCTCCACTTT
CASSLEGQQHSPLHF